This paragraph covers one T cell receptor beta chain sequence. Its antigen is not known. The CDR3 totals 12 residues. Per germline, CDR1 MDHEN and CDR2 SYDVKM. The V end was cut by 7 bases, the J end by 7 bases, with 13 bases between. The data belong to a study of T cell repertoires in cytomegalovirus infection. Turning to the study itself: TCR beta signatures that were public indicated CMV infection and matching HLA type.

TCRdb re-called the reads through MiXCR, storing one row per CDR3 protein. This table holds around 230,000 distinct CDR3 sequences, 6.5% found once. Whole-study findings and limits: Carriers of CMV plus the relevant HLA were identified by cumulative public TCR beta family frequency. HLA-C-restricted TCR beta clonotypes specific for CMV led the ex vivo response.

This chain joins TRBV28 and TRBJ1-2, with D possibly matching TRBD1 (5 bases). Sequencing input: PBMCs. This clonotype was obtained from a human donor in good health (CMV status not recorded). Some clones in this sample may be carry-over from other donors' samples. This CDR3 is CASTSRGGGYTF. The CDR3 DNA reads TGTGCCAGCACCTCCCGGGGGGGTGGCTACACCTTC.